The source of this TCR beta chain is a study of T-cell memory formation after mild COVID-19. Study background: For the most part, TCR clusters were specific to one donor. Study-level findings and limits: CD4+ contracting clones were found mainly in CM and EM, and CD8+ ones in EMRA.

One entry per CDR3 protein, called by TCRdb with MiXCR from the 5' RACE reads. The table shows about 470,000 distinct CDR3 sequences, with 18% occurring only once. The germline V gene encodes CDR1 KGHDR and CDR2 SFDVKD. V lost 3 bases and J lost 6, with 17 bases in between. The CDR3 spans 16 residues. A remark on this clonotype: Its antigen is undetermined.

The TCR was taken from an adult woman who had mild COVID-19 (a few samples of this study predate the infection). Cell type and time point are not known. This chain joins TRBV24-1 and TRBJ2-1; D might be TRBD1 (6 bases). Specimen: PBMCs or a T cell subset sorted from them (not recorded which). DNA for the CDR3: TGTGCCACCAGTGATACTCCCGGGACACCTTTCAATGAGCAGTTCTTC. Encoded protein: CATSDTPGTPFNEQFF.